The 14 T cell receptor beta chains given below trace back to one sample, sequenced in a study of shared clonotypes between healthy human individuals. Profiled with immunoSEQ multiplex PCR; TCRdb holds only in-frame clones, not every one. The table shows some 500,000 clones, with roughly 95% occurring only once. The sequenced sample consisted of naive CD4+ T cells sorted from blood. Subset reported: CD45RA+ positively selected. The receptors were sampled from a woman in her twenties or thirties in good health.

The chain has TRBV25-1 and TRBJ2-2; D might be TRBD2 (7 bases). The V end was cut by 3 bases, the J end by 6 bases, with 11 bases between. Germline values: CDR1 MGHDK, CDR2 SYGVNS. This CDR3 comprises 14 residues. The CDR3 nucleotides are TGTGCCAGCAGTGATTCGCGGGGGCCCGGGGAGCTGTTTTTT. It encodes CASSDSRGPGELFF. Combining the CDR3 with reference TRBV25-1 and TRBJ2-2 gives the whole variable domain EADIYQTPRYLVIGTGKKITLECSQTMGHDKMYWYQQDPGMELHLIHYSYGVNSTEKGDLSSESTVSRIRTEHFPLTLESARPSHTSQYLCASSDSRGPGELFFGEGSRLTVL.

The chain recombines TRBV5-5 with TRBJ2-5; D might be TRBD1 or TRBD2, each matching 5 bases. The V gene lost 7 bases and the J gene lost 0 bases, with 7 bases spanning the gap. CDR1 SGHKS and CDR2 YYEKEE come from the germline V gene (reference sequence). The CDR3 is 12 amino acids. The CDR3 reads CASGTYQETQYF. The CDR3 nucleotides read TGTGCCAGCGGGACCTACCAAGAGACCCAGTACTTC.

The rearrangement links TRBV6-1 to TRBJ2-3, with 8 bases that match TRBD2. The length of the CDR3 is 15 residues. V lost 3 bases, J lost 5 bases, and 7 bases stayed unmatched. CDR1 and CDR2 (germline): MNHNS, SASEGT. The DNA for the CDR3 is TGTGCCAGCAGTGATCGGTTAGCGGGAAAAGATACGCAGTATTTT. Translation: CASSDRLAGKDTQYF.

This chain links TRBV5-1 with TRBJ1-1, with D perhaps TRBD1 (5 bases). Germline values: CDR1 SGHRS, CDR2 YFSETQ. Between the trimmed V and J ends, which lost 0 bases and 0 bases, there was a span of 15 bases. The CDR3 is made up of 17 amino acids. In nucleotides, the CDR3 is TGCGCCAGCAGCTTGGCCTTGCAGGGAGGGGTGAACACTGAAGCTTTCTTT. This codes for CASSLALQGGVNTEAFF.

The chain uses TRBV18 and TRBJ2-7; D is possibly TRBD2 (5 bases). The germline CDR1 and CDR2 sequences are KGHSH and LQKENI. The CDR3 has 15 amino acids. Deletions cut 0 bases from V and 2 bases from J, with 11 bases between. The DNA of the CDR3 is TGTGCCAGCTCACCACCGTCCCAGCGGACCTACGAGCAGTACTTC. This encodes CASSPPSQRTYEQYF.

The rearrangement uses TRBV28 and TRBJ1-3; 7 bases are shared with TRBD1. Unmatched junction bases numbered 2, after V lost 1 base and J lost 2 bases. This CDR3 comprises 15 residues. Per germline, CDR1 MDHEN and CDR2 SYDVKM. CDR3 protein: CASSLFQGAGNTIYF. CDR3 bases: TGTGCCAGCAGTTTATTTCAGGGGGCTGGAAACACCATATATTTT.

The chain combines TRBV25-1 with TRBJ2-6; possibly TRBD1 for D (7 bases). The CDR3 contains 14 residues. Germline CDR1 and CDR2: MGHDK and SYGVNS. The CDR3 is CGGRTGSGANVLTF. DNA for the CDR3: TGTGGGGGGAGGACAGGTTCTGGGGCCAACGTCCTGACTTTC.

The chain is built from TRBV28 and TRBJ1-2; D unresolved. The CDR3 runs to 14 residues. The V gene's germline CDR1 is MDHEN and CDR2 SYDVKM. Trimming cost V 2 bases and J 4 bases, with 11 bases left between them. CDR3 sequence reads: CASSLALRAYGYTF. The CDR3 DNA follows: TGTGCCAGCAGTTTAGCCCTAAGGGCCTATGGCTACACCTTC.

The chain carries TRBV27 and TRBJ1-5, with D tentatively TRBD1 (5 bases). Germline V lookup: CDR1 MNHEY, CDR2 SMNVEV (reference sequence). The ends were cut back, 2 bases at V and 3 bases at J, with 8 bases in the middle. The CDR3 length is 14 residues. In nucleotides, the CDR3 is TGTGCCAGCAGTTTAAGGGGCCCCAATCAGCCCCAGCATTTT. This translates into CASSLRGPNQPQHF.

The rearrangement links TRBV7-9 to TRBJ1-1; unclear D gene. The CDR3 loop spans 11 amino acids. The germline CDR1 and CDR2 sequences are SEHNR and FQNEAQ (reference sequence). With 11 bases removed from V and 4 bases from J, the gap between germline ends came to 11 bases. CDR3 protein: CAVARGTEAFF. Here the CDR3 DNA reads TGTGCCGTGGCGCGGGGCACTGAAGCTTTCTTT.

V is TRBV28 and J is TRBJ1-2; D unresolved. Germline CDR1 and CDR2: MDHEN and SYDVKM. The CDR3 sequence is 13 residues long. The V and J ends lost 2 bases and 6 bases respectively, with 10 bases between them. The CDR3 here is CASSLTGINGYTF. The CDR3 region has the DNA TGTGCCAGCAGTTTAACTGGGATTAATGGCTACACCTTC.

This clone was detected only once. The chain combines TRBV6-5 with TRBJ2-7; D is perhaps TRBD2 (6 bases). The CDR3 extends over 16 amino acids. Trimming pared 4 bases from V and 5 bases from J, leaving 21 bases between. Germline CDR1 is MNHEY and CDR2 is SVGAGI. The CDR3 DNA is TGTGCCAGCAGTTCAACCGGGACTCTCGGTGAACACGAGCAGTACTTC. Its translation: CASSSTGTLGEHEQYF.

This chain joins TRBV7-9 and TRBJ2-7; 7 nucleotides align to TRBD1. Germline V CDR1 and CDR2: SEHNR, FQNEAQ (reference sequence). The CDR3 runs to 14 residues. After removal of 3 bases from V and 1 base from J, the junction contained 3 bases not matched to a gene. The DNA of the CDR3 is TGTGCCAGCAGCTTCATGACAGGGTCCTACGAGCAGTACTTC. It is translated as CASSFMTGSYEQYF.

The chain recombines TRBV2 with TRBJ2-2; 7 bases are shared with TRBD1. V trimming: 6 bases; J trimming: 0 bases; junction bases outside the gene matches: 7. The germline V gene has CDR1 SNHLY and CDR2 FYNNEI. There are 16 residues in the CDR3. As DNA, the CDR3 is TGTGCCAGCAGCCGAAGTGGGACAGCGAACACCGGGGAGCTGTTTTTT. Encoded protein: CASSRSGTANTGELFF. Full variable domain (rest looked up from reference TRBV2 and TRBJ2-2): EPEVTQTPSHQVTQMGQEVILRCVPISNHLYFYWYRQILGQKVEFLVSFYNNEISEKSEIFDDQFSVERPDGSNFTLKIRSTKLEDSAMYFCASSRSGTANTGELFFGEGSRLTVL.